This entry concerns a single T cell receptor (beta chain). The data belong to a study of blood T cell repertoires in COVID-19. With V trimmed by 2 bases and J by 5 bases, 1 base remained unmatched. The CDR3 has 14 residues. The germline V gene encodes CDR1 SGHAT and CDR2 FQNNGV. Clones were read by immunoSEQ multiplex PCR, and TCRdb kept only the in-frame ones, dropping some. This sample carries around 200,000 clones, around 89% of them seen once, and the ten largest clones take about 0.8%. The sample taken for sequencing was PBMCs or T cells enriched from blood (not recorded which). The rearrangement uses TRBV11-2 and TRBJ2-2, with TRBD2 identical over 8 bases. This receptor was obtained from a woman aged 18-29 years who had recovered from COVID-19. The CDR3 loop reads CASSLSGSTGELFF. CDR3 bases: TGTGCCAGCAGCTTAAGCGGGAGTACCGGGGAGCTGTTTTTT.